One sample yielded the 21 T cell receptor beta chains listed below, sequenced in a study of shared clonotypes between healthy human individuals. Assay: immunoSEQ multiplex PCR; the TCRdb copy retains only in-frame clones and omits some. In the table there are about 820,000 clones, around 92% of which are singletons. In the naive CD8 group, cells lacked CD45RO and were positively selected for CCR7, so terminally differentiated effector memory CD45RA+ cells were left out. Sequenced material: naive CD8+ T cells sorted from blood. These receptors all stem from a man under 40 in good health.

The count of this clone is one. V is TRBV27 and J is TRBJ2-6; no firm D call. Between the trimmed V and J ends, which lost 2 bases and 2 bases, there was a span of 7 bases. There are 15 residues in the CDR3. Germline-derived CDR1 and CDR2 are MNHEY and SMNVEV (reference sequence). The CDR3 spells CASSLVPTGANVLTF. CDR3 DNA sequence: TGTGCCAGCAGTTTAGTTCCCACTGGGGCCAACGTCCTGACTTTC.

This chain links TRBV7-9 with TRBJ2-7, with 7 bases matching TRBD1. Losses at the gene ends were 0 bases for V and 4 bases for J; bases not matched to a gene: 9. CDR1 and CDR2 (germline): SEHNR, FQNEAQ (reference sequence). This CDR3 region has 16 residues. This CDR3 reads CASSLAQGDVSYEQYF. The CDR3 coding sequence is TGTGCCAGCAGCTTAGCCCAGGGGGACGTTTCTTACGAGCAGTACTTC.

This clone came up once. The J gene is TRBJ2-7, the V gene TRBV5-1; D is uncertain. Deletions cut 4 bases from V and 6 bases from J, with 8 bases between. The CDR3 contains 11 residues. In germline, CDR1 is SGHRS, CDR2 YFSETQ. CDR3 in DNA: TGCGCCAGCAGCGCTCTCGGCGAGCAGTACTTC. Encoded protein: CASSALGEQYF.

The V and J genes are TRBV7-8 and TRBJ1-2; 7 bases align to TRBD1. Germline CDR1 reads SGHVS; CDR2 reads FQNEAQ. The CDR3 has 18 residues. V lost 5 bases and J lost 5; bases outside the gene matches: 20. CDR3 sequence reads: CASSHRGSDGERRYGYTF. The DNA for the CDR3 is TGTGCCAGCAGCCACAGGGGTTCTGACGGTGAACGGCGATATGGCTACACCTTC.

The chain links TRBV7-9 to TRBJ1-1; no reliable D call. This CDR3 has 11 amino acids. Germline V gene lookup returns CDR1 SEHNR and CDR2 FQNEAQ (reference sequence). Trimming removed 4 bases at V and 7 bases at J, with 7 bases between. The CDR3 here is CASSSTGEAFF. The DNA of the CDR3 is TGTGCCAGCAGCTCGACGGGTGAAGCTTTCTTT.

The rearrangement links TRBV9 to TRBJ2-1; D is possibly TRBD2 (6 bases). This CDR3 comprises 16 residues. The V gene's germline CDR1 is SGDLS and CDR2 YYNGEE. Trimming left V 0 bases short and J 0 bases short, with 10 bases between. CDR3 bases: TGTGCCAGCAGCGTAGGGGGGAGGACCTCCTACAATGAGCAGTTCTTC. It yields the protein CASSVGGRTSYNEQFF. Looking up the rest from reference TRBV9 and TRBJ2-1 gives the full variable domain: DSGVTQTPKHLITATGQRVTLRCSPRSGDLSVYWYQQSLDQGLQFLIQYYNGEERAKGNILERFSAQQFPDLHSELNLSSLELGDSALYFCASSVGGRTSYNEQFFGPGTRLTVL.

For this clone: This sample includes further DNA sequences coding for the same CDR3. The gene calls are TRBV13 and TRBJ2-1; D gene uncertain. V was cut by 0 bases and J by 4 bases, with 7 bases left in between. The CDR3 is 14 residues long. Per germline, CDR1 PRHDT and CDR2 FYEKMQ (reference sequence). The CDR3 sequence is CASSLGLAYNEQFF. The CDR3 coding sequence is TGTGCCAGCAGCTTAGGCCTGGCATACAATGAGCAGTTCTTC.

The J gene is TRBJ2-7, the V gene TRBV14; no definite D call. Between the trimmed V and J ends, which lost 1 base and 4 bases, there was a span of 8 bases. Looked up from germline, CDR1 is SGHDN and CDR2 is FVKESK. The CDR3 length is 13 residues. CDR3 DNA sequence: TGTGCCAGCAGCCAAGCGTCACCGTACGAGCAGTACTTC. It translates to CASSQASPYEQYF.

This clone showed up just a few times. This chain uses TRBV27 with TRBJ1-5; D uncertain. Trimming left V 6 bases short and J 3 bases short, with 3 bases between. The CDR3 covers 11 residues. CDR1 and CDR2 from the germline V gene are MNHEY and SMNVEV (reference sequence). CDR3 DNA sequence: TGTGCCAGCAGGGACAATCAGCCCCAGCATTTT. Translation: CASRDNQPQHF.

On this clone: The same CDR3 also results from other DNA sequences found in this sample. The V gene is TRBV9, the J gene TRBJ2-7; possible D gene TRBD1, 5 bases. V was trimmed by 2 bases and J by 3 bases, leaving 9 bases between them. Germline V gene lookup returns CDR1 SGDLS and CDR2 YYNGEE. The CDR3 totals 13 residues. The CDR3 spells CASSVEDSYEQYF. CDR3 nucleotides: TGTGCCAGCAGCGTCGAAGACAGCTACGAGCAGTACTTC.

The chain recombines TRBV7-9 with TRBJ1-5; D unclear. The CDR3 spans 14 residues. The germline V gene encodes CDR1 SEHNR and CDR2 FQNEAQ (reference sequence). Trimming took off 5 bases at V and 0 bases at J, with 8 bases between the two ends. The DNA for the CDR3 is TGTGCCAGCAGCGGAACTAATAGCAATCAGCCCCAGCATTTT. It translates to CASSGTNSNQPQHF.

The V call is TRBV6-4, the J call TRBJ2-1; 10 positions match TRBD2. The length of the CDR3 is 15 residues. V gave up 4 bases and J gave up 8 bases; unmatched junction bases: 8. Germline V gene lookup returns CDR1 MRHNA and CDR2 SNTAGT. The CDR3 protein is CASSVSSGRIYEQFF. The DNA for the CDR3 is TGTGCCAGCAGTGTGTCTAGCGGGAGAATCTATGAGCAGTTCTTC.

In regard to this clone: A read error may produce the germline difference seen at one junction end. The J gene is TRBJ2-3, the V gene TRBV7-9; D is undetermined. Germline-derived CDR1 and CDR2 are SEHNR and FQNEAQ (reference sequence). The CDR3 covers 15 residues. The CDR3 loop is CASRLDGLGTDTQYF. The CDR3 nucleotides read TGTGCCAGCCGCTTGGATGGTTTAGGTACAGATACGCAGTATTTT. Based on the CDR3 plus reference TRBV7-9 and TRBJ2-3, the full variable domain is DTGVSQNPRHKITKRGQNVTFRCDPISEHNRLYWYRQTLGQGPEFLTYFQNEAQLEKSRLLSDRFSAERPKGSFSTLEIQRTEQGDSAMYLCASRLDGLGTDTQYFGPGTRLTVL.

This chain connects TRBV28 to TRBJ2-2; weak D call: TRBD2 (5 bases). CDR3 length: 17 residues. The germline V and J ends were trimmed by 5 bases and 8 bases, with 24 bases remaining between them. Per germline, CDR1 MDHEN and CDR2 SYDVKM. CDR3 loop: CASSVASRSEETGELFF. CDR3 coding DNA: TGTGCCAGCAGTGTAGCTAGCCGATCGGAGGAGACGGGGGAGCTGTTTTTT.

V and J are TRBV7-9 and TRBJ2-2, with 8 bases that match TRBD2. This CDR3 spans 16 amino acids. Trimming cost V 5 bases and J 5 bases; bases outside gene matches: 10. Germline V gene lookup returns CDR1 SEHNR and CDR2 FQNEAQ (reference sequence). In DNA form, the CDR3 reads TGTGCCAGCAGCCCCTCGGGGGGGCGACGGACCGGGGAGCTGTTTTTT. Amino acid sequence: CASSPSGGRRTGELFF.

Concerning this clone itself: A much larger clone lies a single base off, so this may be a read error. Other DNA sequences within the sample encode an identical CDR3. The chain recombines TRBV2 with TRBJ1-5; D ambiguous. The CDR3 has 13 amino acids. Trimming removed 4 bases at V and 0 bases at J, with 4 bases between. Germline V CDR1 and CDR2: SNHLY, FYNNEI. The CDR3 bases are TGTGCCAGCAGTGTTTATAGCAATCAGCCCCAGCATTTT. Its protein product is CASSVYSNQPQHF.

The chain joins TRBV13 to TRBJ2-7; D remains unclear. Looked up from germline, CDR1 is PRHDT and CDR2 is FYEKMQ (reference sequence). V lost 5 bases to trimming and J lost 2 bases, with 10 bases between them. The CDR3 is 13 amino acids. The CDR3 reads CASSPPRTYEQYF. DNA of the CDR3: TGTGCCAGCAGCCCCCCTCGGACCTACGAGCAGTACTTC.

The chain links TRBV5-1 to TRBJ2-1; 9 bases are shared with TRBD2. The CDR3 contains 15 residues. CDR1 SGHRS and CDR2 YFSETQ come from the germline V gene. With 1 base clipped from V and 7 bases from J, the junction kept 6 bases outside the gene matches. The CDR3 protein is CASSLWVAGENEQFF. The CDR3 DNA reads TGCGCCAGCAGCTTGTGGGTAGCGGGAGAAAATGAGCAGTTCTTC.

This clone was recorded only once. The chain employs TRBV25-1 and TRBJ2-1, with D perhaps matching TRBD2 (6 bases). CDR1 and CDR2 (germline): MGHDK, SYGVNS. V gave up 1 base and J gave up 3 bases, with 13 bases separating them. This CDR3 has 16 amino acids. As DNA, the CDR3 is TGTGCCAGCAGTGAATTGCGTCTAGCGTACTACAATGAGCAGTTCTTC. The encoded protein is CASSELRLAYYNEQFF.

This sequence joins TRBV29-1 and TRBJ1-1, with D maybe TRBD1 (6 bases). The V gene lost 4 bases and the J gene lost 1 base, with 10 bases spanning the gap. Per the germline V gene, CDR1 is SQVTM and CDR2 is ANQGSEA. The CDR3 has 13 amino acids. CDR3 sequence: CSVARGQNTEAFF. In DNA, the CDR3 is TGCAGCGTTGCCCGGGGGCAGAACACTGAAGCTTTCTTT.

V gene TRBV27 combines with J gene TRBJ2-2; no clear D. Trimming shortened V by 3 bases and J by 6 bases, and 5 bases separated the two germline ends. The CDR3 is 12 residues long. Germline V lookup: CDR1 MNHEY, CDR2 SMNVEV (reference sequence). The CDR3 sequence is CASSFTAGELFF. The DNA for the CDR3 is TGTGCCAGCAGTTTTACTGCCGGGGAGCTGTTTTTT.